The sequence of this T cell receptor (beta chain) was determined in a study of graft-versus-host responses after intestinal transplantation. The study's findings and limits: The authors found GvH clones in recipient marrow, some appearing first in ileum or blood.

Germline V CDR1 and CDR2: SGHRS, YFSETQ. Germline trimming cut 3 bases from V and 2 bases from J; bases unmatched to any gene: 8. CDR3 length: 17 residues. About this clone: Its specificity is not known.

The assay was immunoSEQ multiplex PCR, and TCRdb's table has in-frame clones only and misses some. The sample contains about 23,000 clones, roughly 90% of which appear only once. The source of this sequence is a human patient who received an intestinal transplant, so some T cells may come from the graft donor. Sequencing used PBMCs, obtained just under 40 days after intestinal transplant. The chain uses TRBV5-1 and TRBJ2-3; the match to TRBD2 covers 11 bases. DNA for the CDR3: TGCGCCAGCAGCTCCTATTCACTAGCGGGAGCCACAGATACGCAGTATTTT. Residues: CASSSYSLAGATDTQYF.